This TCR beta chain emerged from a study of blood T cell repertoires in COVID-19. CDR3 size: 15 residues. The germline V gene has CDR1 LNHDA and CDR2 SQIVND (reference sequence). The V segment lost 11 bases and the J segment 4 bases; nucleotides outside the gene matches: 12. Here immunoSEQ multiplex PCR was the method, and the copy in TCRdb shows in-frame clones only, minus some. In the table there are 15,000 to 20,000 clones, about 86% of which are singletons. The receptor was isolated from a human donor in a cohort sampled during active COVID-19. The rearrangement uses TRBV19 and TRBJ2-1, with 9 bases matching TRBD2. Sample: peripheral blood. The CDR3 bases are TGTGCCTCAAAAGCGCTAGCGGGGCTTTACAATGAGCAGTTCTTC. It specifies CASKALAGLYNEQFF.